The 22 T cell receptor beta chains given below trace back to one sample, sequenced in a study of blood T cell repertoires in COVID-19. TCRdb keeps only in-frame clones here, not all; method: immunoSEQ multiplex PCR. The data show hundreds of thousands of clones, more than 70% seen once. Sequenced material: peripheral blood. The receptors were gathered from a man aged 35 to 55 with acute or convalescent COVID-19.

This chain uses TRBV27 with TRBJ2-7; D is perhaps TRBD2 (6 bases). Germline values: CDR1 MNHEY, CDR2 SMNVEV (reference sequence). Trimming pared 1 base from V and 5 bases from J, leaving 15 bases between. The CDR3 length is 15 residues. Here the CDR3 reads CASSLYRGKSNEQYF. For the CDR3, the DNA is TGTGCCAGCAGTTTATACCGGGGGAAAAGCAACGAGCAGTACTTC.

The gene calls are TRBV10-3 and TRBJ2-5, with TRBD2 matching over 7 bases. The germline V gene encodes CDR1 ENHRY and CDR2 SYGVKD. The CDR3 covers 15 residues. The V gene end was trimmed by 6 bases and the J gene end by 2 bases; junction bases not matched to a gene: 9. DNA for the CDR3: TGTGCCATCAGGGACGAAGGGCGGGGGCAAGAGACCCAGTACTTC. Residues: CAIRDEGRGQETQYF.

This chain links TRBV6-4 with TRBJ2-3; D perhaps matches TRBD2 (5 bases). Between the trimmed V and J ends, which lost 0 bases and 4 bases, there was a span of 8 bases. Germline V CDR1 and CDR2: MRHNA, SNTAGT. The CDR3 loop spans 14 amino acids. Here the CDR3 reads CASSDSSAADTQYF. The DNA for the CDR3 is TGTGCCAGCAGTGACTCTTCAGCGGCAGATACGCAGTATTTT.

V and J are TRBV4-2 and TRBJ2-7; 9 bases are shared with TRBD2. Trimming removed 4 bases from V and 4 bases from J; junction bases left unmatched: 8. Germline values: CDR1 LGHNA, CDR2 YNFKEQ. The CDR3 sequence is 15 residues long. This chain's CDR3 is CASSLSQGLAYEQYF. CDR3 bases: TGTGCCAGCAGCCTGTCCCAGGGACTAGCTTACGAGCAGTACTTC.

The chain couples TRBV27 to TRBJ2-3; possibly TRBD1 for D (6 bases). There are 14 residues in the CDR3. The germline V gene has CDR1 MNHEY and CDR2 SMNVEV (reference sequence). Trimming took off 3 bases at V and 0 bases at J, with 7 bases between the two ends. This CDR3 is CASSLGASTDTQYF. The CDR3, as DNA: TGTGCCAGCAGTTTGGGGGCCAGCACAGATACGCAGTATTTT.

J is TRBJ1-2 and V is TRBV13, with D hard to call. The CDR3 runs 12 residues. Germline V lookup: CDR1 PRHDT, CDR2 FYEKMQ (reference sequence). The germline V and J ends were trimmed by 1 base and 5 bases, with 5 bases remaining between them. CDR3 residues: CASSLELYGYTF. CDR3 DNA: TGTGCCAGCAGCTTAGAACTTTATGGCTACACCTTC.

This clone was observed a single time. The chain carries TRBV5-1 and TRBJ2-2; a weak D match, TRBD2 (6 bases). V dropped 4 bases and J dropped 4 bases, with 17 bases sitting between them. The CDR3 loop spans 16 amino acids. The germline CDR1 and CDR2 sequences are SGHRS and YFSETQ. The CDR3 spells CASSTPPGATTGELFF. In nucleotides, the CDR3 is TGCGCCAGCAGCACGCCCCCGGGAGCAACCACCGGGGAGCTGTTTTTT.

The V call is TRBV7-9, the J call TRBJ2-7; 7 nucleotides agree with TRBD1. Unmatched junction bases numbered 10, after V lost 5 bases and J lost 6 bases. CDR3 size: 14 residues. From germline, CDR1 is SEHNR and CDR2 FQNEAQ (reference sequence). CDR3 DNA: TGTGCCAGCAGCGTAGACAGGGTTGTTGGCGAGCAGTACTTC. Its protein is CASSVDRVVGEQYF.

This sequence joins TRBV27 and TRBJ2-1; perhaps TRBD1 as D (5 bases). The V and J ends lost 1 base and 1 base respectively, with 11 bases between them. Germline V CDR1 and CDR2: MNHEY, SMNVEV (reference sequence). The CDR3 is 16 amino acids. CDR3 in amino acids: CASSLLGPASYNEQFF. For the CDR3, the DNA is TGTGCCAGCAGTTTATTGGGGCCCGCTTCCTACAATGAGCAGTTCTTC.

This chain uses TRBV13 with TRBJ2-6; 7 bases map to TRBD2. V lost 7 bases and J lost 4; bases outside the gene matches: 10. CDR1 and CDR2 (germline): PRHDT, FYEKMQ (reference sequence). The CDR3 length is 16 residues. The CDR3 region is CASTLFVGRGANVLTF. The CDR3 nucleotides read TGTGCCAGCACCCTATTCGTCGGGAGGGGGGCCAACGTCCTGACTTTC. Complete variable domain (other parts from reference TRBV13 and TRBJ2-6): AAGVIQSPRHLIKEKRETATLKCYPIPRHDTVYWYQQGPGQDPQFLISFYEKMQSDKGSIPDRFSAQQFSDYHSELNMSSLELGDSALYFCASTLFVGRGANVLTFGAGSRLTVL.

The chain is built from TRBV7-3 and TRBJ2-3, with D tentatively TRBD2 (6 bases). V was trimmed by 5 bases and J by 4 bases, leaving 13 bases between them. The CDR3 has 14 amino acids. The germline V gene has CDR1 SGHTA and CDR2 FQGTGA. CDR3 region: CASSPGVSPDTQYF. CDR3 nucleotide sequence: TGTGCCAGCAGCCCGGGGGTCAGCCCAGATACGCAGTATTTT.

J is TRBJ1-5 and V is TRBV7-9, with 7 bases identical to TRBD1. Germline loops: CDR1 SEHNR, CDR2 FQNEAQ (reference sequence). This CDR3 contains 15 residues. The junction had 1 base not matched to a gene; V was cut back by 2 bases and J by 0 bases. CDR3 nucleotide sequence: TGTGCCAGCAGCTTACAGGGGGATAGCAATCAGCCCCAGCATTTT. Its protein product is CASSLQGDSNQPQHF.

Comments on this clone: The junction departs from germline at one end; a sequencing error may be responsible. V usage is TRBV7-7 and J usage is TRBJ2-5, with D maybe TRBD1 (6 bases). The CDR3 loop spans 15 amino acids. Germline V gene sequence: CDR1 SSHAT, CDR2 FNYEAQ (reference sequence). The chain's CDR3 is CASSRDTGTGETQYF. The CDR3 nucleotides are TGTGCTAGCAGCCGGGACACGGGCACGGGGGAGACCCAGTACTTC.

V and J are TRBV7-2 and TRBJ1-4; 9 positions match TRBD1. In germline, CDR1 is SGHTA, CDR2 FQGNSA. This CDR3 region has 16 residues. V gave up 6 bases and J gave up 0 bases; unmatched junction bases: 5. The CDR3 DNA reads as TGTGCCAGCAGACCAACAGGGGGCGCAACTAATGAAAAACTGTTTTTT. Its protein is CASRPTGGATNEKLFF.

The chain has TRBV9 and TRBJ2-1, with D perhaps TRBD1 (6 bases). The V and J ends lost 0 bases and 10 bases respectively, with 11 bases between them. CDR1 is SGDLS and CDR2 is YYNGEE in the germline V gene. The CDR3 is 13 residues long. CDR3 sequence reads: CASSVEQGGEQFF. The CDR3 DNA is TGTGCCAGCAGCGTAGAACAGGGTGGCGAGCAGTTCTTC.

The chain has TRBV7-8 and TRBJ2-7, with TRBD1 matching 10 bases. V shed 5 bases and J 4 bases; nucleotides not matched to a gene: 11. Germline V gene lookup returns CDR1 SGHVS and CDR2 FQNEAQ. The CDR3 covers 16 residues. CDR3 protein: CASSDRDRGVLYEQYF. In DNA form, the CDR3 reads TGTGCCAGCAGCGACCGGGACAGGGGTGTCCTTTACGAGCAGTACTTC.

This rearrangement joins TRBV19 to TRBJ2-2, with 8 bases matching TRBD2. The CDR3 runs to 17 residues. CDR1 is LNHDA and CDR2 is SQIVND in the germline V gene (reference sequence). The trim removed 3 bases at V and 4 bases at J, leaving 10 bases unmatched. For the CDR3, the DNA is TGTGCCAGTAGTATGCGGTTGGGTAGCGGGACCACCGGGGAGCTGTTTTTT. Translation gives CASSMRLGSGTTGELFF.

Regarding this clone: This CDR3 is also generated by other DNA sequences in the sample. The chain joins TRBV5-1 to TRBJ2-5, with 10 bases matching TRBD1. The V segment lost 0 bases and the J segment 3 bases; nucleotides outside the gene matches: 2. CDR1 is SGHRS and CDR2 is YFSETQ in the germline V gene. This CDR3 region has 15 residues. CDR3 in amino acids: CASSLAGTGEETQYF. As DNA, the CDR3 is TGCGCCAGCAGCTTGGCCGGGACAGGGGAAGAGACCCAGTACTTC.

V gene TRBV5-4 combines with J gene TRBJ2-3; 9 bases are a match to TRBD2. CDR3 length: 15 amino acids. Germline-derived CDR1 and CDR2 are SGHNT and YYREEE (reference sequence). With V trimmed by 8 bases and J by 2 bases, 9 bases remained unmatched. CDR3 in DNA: TGTGCCAGTCAAACGAGCGGGGGGACCACAGATACGCAGTATTTT. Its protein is CASQTSGGTTDTQYF.

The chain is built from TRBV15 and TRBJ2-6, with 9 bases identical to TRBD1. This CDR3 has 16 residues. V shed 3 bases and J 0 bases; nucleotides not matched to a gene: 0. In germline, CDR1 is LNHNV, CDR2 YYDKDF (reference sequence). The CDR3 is CATSRDRGSGANVLTF. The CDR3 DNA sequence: TGTGCCACCAGCAGGGACAGGGGCTCTGGGGCCAACGTCCTGACTTTC.

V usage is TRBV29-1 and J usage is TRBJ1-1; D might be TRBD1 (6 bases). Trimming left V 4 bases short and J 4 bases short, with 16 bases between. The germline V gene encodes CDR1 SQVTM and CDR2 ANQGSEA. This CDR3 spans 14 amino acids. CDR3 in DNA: TGCAGCGTTGGACCGGGGGGCGTTGGCACTGAAGCTTTCTTT. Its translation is CSVGPGGVGTEAFF. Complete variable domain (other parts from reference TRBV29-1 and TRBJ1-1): SAVISQKPSRDICQRGTSLTIQCQVDSQVTMMFWYRQQPGQSLTLIATANQGSEATYESGFVIDKFPISRPNLTFSTLTVSNMSPEDSSIYLCSVGPGGVGTEAFFGQGTRLTVV.

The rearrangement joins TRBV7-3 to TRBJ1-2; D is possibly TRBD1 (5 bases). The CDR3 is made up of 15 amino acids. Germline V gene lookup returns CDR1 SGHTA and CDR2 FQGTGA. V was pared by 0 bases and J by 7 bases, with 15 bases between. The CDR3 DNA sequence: TGTGCCAGCAGCTTAACTGGGGCGGACCCGGCTGGCTACACCTTC. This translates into CASSLTGADPAGYTF.